These T cell receptor beta chains were read from a single sample in a study of CD8 T cells in ankylosing spondylitis. TCRdb analysed the 5' RACE reads with MiXCR anew, one entry per CDR3 protein. Found here are some 340,000 distinct CDR3 sequences, about 15% of them singletons; the top ten hold about 1%. Sequencing input: blood, either unsorted or a sorted T cell fraction (not recorded which). Receptors originate from a male donor with ankylosing spondylitis or in good health (not recorded which). Each CDR3 is given with its conserved first and last residue. Each record gives: V gene, J gene, D gene, clone size, CDR3 DNA, CDR3 protein. A D gene is named only where the DNA matches it firmly. Part of the rows lack a size; the others show once, few, many or a class for expanded clones.

TRBV24-1	TRBJ2-3	-	-	TGTGCCACCGGGACGGCCGAATCAGATACGCAGTATTTT	CATGTAESDTQYF
TRBV18	TRBJ2-7	TRBD1	few	TGTGCCAGCTCACCACCGGGACAGGGTCGCTACGAGCAGTACTTC	CASSPPGQGRYEQYF
TRBV7-2	TRBJ2-5	TRBD2	few	TGTGCCAGCAGCGCTACTAGCGGCCAAGAGACCCAGTACTTC	CASSATSGQETQYF
TRBV10-3	TRBJ1-1	TRBD1	few	TGTGCCATCAGCGCTGGACAGGGGACGAACACTGAAGCTTTCTTT	CAISAGQGTNTEAFF
TRBV12-3/TRBV12-4	TRBJ2-5	TRBD2	-	TGTGCCAGCAGATGGACTAGCGGGGCTCCGACGGAGACCCAGTACTTC	CASRWTSGAPTETQYF
TRBV20-1	TRBJ2-5	-	few	TGCAGTGCTAGAGGGTACAGGGGAGGAGAGACCCAGTACTTC	CSARGYRGGETQYF
TRBV29-1	TRBJ1-2	-	-	TGCAGCGTTGACGCGACGGCATATGGCTACACCTTC	CSVDATAYGYTF
TRBV20-1	TRBJ1-1	-	once	TGCAGTGCTAGAGTTCTGGGAAGGGGAGCTTTCTTT	CSARVLGRGAFF
TRBV28	TRBJ2-2	-	-	TGTGCCAGCAGTCCCTGGGGGGCGTCAAACACCGGGGAGCTGTTTTTT	CASSPWGASNTGELFF
TRBV11-2	TRBJ2-5	TRBD1	few	TGTGCCAGCAGTCAGGACAGGGCAGGGACCCAGTACTTC	CASSQDRAGTQYF
TRBV5-1	TRBJ2-3	TRBD2	-	TGCGCCAGCAGTACCGGGGGGTACACAGATACGCAGTATTTT	CASSTGGYTDTQYF
TRBV19	TRBJ2-1	TRBD2	-	TGTGCCAGTAGTATGGGCGGGGGGGGTGAGTTCTTC	CASSMGGGGEFF
TRBV20-1	TRBJ2-2	-	few	TGCAGTGCACCTTACCCCACTCCGAACACCGGGGAGCTGTTTTTT	CSAPYPTPNTGELFF
TRBV6-5	TRBJ2-5	-	few	TGTGCCAGCATTCAAAGGGAGACCCAGTACTTC	CASIQRETQYF
TRBV29-1	TRBJ2-1	-	-	TGCAGCGCCATCGTCGCCTACAATGAGCAGTTCTTC	CSAIVAYNEQFF
TRBV4-2	TRBJ1-1	-	-	TGTGCCAGCAGCCCTCGGGCTCAGAACACTGAAGCTTTCTTT	CASSPRAQNTEAFF
TRBV5-1	TRBJ1-1	-	few	TGCGCCAGCAGCCAGGATCCTGGGACACTGAACACTGAAGCTTTCTTT	CASSQDPGTLNTEAFF
TRBV6-2/TRBV6-3	TRBJ1-5	-	few	TGTGCCAGCAGTTCCCTGGGCCCAAAGGGAGGCAATCAGCCCCAGCATTTT	CASSSLGPKGGNQPQHF
TRBV5-1	TRBJ2-1	TRBD2	few	TGCGCCAGCAGCCCCCGAAGTGCGGGAGGTGATGAGCAGTTCTTC	CASSPRSAGGDEQFF
TRBV12-3/TRBV12-4	TRBJ2-7	TRBD1	-	TGTGCCAGCAGCTTCGGGACAGGGTCCAACGAGCAGTACTTC	CASSFGTGSNEQYF
TRBV12-3/TRBV12-4	TRBJ2-6	TRBD2	few	TGTGCCAGCACCACCTCGGGAGGGGTCAACTCTGGGGCCAACGTCCTGACTTTC	CASTTSGGVNSGANVLTF
TRBV12-5	TRBJ2-1	TRBD1	-	TGTGCTAGTCGTCCGGGACAGGGTTCTTACAATGAGCAGTTCTTC	CASRPGQGSYNEQFF
TRBV7-2	TRBJ2-4	-	-	TGTGCCAGCAGCTTAGGACCTGGGAACATTCAGTACTTC	CASSLGPGNIQYF
TRBV7-8	TRBJ1-5	-	few	TGTGCCAGCAGCTTACGCCCGACAGGCACAGGCAATCAGCCCCAGCATTTT	CASSLRPTGTGNQPQHF
TRBV19	TRBJ2-3	-	-	TGTGCCAGTAGTATTTTTCTCGGGCTAGACACTAACACAGATACGCAGTATTTT	CASSIFLGLDTNTDTQYF
TRBV12-3/TRBV12-4	TRBJ2-5	TRBD2	few	TGTGCCAGCAGTCCGGGGACTAGCGGGGGCCAAGAGACCCAGTACTTC	CASSPGTSGGQETQYF
TRBV20-1	TRBJ2-2	-	-	TGCAGTGCCGTAACTTGGGGGGAGCTGTTTTTT	CSAVTWGELFF
TRBV2	TRBJ2-3	-	-	TGTGCCAGCAGTGAAAGTGAAATCGGGATAGGTACGCAGTATTTT	CASSESEIGIGTQYF
TRBV3-1	TRBJ2-3	-	-	TGCTCTGTGGGACCTAGCACAGATACGCAGTATTTT	CSVGPSTDTQYF
TRBV10-3	TRBJ2-3	-	-	TGTGCCATCAGTGTTGGAGATACGCAGTATTTT	CAISVGDTQYF
TRBV24-1	TRBJ2-3	-	-	TGTGCCACCAGTGATCCAACAAAGGGAGATACGCAGTATTTT	CATSDPTKGDTQYF
TRBV7-2	TRBJ2-1	TRBD2	few	TGTGCCAGCAGCTCCCCCAAGGGCGGGAGAACGGGAAATGAGCAGTTCTTC	CASSSPKGGRTGNEQFF
TRBV30	TRBJ2-1	-	-	TGTGCCTGGAGTGCCCAGGGGAGTGAGCAGTTCTTC	CAWSAQGSEQFF
TRBV6-1	TRBJ1-1	-	few	TGTGCCAGCAGTGAAACGGTCGGCACTGAAGCTTTCTTT	CASSETVGTEAFF
TRBV5-1	TRBJ2-2	-	few	TGCGCCAGCAGCTTGGAGGTTGCGGATACCGGGGAGCTGTTTTTT	CASSLEVADTGELFF
TRBV10-3	TRBJ1-4	-	-	TGTGCCATCAGTGAGTTCAGGGAAGGAAAACTGTTTTTT	CAISEFREGKLFF
TRBV29-1	TRBJ2-5	-	few	TGCAGCGTTGATGGTCACGGGGGAAAGAAAGAGACCCAGTACTTC	CSVDGHGGKKETQYF
TRBV15	TRBJ2-4	-	-	TGTGCCACCACGGAGGCGGTCAAAAACATTCAGTACTTC	CATTEAVKNIQYF
TRBV27	TRBJ2-2	-	-	TGTGCCAGCAGTTTAAAGCCGTACGGCGGGGAGCTGTTTTTT	CASSLKPYGGELFF
TRBV19	TRBJ2-1	-	-	TGTGCCACCTTACCGAGCCCAGGGTCCACCAATGAGCAGTTCTTC	CATLPSPGSTNEQFF
TRBV7-2	TRBJ2-3	-	few	TGTGCCAGCAGCTTAAATCCGAGTAGCGGCACGCAGTATTTT	CASSLNPSSGTQYF
TRBV27	TRBJ1-4	-	-	TGTGCCAGCAGTTCCGACGGGCGAACTAATGAAAAACTGTTTTTT	CASSSDGRTNEKLFF
TRBV4-1	TRBJ2-7	TRBD1	few	TGCGCCAGCAGCCAAGTGTGGACAGGAGACTCCTACGAGCAGTACTTC	CASSQVWTGDSYEQYF
TRBV5-1	TRBJ2-7	TRBD1	many	TGCGCCAGCAGCCCACGGGACAGCGGCTCCTACGAGCAGTACTTC	CASSPRDSGSYEQYF
TRBV18	TRBJ2-1	TRBD2	-	TGTGCCAGCTCACCACCAAAGCGGGAGGGTTACAATGAGCAGTTCTTC	CASSPPKREGYNEQFF
TRBV6-1	TRBJ1-2	-	few	TGTGCCAGCAGTGAAAGAGGGCAGGGGACGGCTGGCTACACCTTC	CASSERGQGTAGYTF
TRBV10-3	TRBJ1-1	TRBD1	few	TGTGCCATCTCAAGACAGGGATACACTGAAGCTTTCTTT	CAISRQGYTEAFF
TRBV5-6	TRBJ2-3	-	-	TGTGCCAGCAGCCCGACTGGCACAGATACGCAGTATTTT	CASSPTGTDTQYF
TRBV6-5	TRBJ1-6	TRBD1	-	TGTGCCAGCAGTTACCAGGGACAGGGTGGATCACCCCTCCACTTT	CASSYQGQGGSPLHF
TRBV7-9	TRBJ2-5	TRBD1	many	TGTGCCAGCAGTCTCGGGACAGCCGTACAAGAGACCCAGTACTTC	CASSLGTAVQETQYF
TRBV20-1	TRBJ2-1	-	-	TGCAGTGCTAGTTTGGACTTACCTGATGAGCAGTTCTTC	CSASLDLPDEQFF
TRBV7-2	TRBJ2-1	-	-	TGTGCCAGCAGCCCCCAGGGGCTAGCGGTCAATGAGCAGTTCTTC	CASSPQGLAVNEQFF
TRBV20-1	TRBJ1-4	TRBD1	-	TGCAGTGCCACTCAATCGGGACAGCTTAATGAAAAACTGTTTTTT	CSATQSGQLNEKLFF
TRBV7-9	TRBJ2-5	-	-	TGTGCCAGCAGCTTCCCGGGATTGGAGACCCAGTACTTC	CASSFPGLETQYF
TRBV7-2	TRBJ2-1	TRBD2	few	TGTGCCAGCAGCTTGGTTAGCGGGGGTATCAACAATGAGCAGTTCTTC	CASSLVSGGINNEQFF
TRBV12-3/TRBV12-4	TRBJ1-1	TRBD1	many	TGTGCCAGCAGTTTTACAGGGGCGAGCACTGAAGCTTTCTTT	CASSFTGASTEAFF
TRBV20-1	TRBJ2-4	-	many	TGCAGTGCTAGAGTAAGCCGCCTAGCCAAAAACATTCAGTACTTC	CSARVSRLAKNIQYF
TRBV19	TRBJ1-1	-	-	TGTGCCAGTAGTTCCCGGGACACCCAGAACACTGAAGCTTTCTTT	CASSSRDTQNTEAFF
TRBV6-1	TRBJ2-7	TRBD1	few	TGTGCCAGCAGTGGAACGGACAGGGTCTTCGAGCAGTACTTC	CASSGTDRVFEQYF
TRBV29-1	TRBJ2-7	TRBD1	-	TGCAGCGTTGTATCCCGGGACAGGGGATACGAGCAGTACTTC	CSVVSRDRGYEQYF